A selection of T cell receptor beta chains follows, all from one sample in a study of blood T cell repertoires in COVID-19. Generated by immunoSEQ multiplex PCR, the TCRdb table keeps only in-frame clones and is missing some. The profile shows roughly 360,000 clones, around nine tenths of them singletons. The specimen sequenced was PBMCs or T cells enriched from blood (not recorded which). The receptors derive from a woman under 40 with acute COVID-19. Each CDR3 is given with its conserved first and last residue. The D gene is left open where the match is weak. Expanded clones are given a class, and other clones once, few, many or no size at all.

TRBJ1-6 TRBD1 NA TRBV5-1 TGCGCCAGCAGCTTGGCCCCGGGACAGGGCAATTCACCCCTCCACTTT CASSLAPGQGNSPLHF
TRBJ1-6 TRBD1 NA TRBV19 TGTGCCACCCTGGAAGGACAGGGGAGAGAGACCTATAATTCACCCCTCCACTTT CATLEGQGRETYNSPLHF
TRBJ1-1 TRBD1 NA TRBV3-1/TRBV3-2 TGTGCCAGCAGCCAAGATCAGGGGCGTGGACAGGGGGTGAACACTGAAGCTTTCTTT CASSQDQGRGQGVNTEAFF
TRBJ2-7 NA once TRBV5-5 TGTGCCAGCAGCTTTGGTTACCCAGGGCAGGTGTCGCGCGAGCAGTACTTC CASSFGYPGQVSREQYF
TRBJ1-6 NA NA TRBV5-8 TGTGCCAGCAGCTTGAACAGGGTAGGGTATAATTCACCCCTCCACTTT CASSLNRVGYNSPLHF
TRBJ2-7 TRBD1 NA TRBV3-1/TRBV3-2 TGTGCCAGCAGCCAAGGGGGACAGCGTTACTTC CASSQGGQRYF
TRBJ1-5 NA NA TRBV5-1 TGCGCCAGCAGCCTGGACGGTAGCAATCAGCCCCAGCATTTT CASSLDGSNQPQHF
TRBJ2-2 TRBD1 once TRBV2 TGTGCCAGCAGTGGGACAGGGCGAGGGACCGGGGAGCTGTTTTTT CASSGTGRGTGELFF
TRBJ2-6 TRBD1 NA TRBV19 TGTGCCAGTAGTATAGGGGGGACAGGACCCTCTGGGGCCAACGTCCTGACTTTC CASSIGGTGPSGANVLTF
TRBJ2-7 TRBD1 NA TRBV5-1 TGCGCCAGCAGCTGGAACAGGGGAATCACCTACGAGCAGTACTTC CASSWNRGITYEQYF
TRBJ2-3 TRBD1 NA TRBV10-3 TGTGCCATCAAGGGGACAGGAAACACAGATACGCAGTATTTT CAIKGTGNTDTQYF
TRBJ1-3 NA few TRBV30 TGTGCCTGGAGTGTAAGGGGGATCAGGGGAAACACCATATATTTT CAWSVRGIRGNTIYF
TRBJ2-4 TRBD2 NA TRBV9 TGTGCCAGCAGCGTAGGGTCTAGCGGGGGGGCGTCCAAAAACATTCAGTACTTC CASSVGSSGGASKNIQYF
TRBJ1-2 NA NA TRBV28 TGTGCCAGCAGTTTCCTACAGGTGGCTTTGAGAGAGGATGGCTACACCTTC CASSFLQVALREDGYTF
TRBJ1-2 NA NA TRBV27 TGTGCCAGCAGTTTATATGCTAGTTCTCGGTTTGGCTACACCTTC CASSLYASSRFGYTF
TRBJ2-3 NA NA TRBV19 TGTGCCAGTAGTAGTTCTATAGGCACAGATACGCAGTATTTT CASSSSIGTDTQYF
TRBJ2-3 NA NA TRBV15 TGTGCCACCGGGGCCTCCACAGATACGCAGTATTTT CATGASTDTQYF
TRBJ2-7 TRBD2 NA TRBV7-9 TGTGCCAGCAGCCCCCCTGGGCGGGAGGGATCTACCTACGAGCAGTACTTC CASSPPGREGSTYEQYF
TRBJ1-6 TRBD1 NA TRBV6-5 TGTGCCAGCAGTCGTCCCGGGACAGGGAATTCACCCCTCCACTTT CASSRPGTGNSPLHF
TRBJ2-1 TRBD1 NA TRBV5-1 TGCGCCAGCAGCCCGGACAGGGGCCCTTTAGGCGGGCAGTTCTTC CASSPDRGPLGGQFF
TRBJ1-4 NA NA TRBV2 TGTGCCAGCAGTGAAGGTCAGGGGTCCGGTGAAAAACTGTTTTTT CASSEGQGSGEKLFF
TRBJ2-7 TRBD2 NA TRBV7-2 TGTGCCAGCAGCTTAGTATTAGCGGGGGCCGCGATCGGCTACGAGCAGTACTTC CASSLVLAGAAIGYEQYF
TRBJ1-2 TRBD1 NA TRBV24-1 TGTGCCACCAGTGATGGGGACAGGGGCCCCTATGGCTACACCTTC CATSDGDRGPYGYTF
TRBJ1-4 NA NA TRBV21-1 TGTGCCAGCAGCAAACAGACAGGGGTTCGGCGTAGTGAAAAACTGTTTTTT CASSKQTGVRRSEKLFF
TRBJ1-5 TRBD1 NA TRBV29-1 TGCAGCGTTGAAGTGACAGGGGGCCTTCATAGCAATCAGCCCCAGCATTTT CSVEVTGGLHSNQPQHF
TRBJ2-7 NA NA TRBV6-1 TGTGCCAGCAGTGAATTACCCAGCTACGAGCAGTACTTC CASSELPSYEQYF
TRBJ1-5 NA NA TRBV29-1 TGCAGCGTCCTTGACAGGATCGGCCAGCCCCAGCATTTT CSVLDRIGQPQHF
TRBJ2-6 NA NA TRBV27 TGTGCCAGCAGTTTAGGAGGGCAGAACCGGGCCAACGTCCTGACTTTC CASSLGGQNRANVLTF